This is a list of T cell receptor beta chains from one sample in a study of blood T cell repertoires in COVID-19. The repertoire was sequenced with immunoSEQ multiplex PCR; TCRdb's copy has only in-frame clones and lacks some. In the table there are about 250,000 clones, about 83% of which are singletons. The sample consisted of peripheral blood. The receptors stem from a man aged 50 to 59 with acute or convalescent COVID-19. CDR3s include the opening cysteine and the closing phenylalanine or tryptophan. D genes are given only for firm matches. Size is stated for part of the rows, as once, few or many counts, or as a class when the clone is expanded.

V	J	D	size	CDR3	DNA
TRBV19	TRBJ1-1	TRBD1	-	CASVGTETLNTEAFF	TGTGCCAGTGTCGGGACAGAGACCCTGAACACTGAAGCTTTCTTT
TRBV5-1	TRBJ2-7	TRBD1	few	CASSLRSGTGQKWEQYF	TGCGCCAGCAGCTTGAGGTCCGGGACAGGGCAAAAGTGGGAGCAGTACTTC
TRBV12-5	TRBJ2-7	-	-	CASGLPDSTIPLSYEQYF	TGTGCTAGTGGTTTGCCCGACTCAACCATACCGCTCTCGTACGAGCAGTACTTC
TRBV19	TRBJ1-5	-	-	CASSIDGGSNQPQHF	TGTGCCAGTAGTATAGATGGGGGGAGCAATCAGCCCCAGCATTTT
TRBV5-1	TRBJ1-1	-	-	CASSLGSGGTEAFF	TGCGCCAGCAGCTTGGGCTCGGGGGGAACTGAAGCTTTCTTT
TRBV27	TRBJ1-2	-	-	CASSLSVSRYGYTF	TGTGCCAGCAGTTTATCTGTGAGCCGATATGGCTACACCTTC
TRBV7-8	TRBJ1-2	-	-	CASSLARQGPIYGYTF	TGTGCCAGCAGCTTAGCGCGGCAGGGCCCCATCTATGGCTACACCTTC
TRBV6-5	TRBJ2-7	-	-	CAGGTHTYEQYF	TGTGCCGGTGGGACTCACACCTACGAGCAGTACTTC
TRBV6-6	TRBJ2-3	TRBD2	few	CASSYGTSGRTDTQYF	TGTGCCAGCAGTTATGGGACTAGCGGGAGAACAGATACGCAGTATTTT
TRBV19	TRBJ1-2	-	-	CASSIEGRASYTF	TGTGCCAGTAGTATAGAGGGCCGCGCGAGCTACACCTTC
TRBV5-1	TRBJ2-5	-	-	CASSLAPQGKGETQYF	TGCGCCAGCAGCCTCGCTCCTCAGGGTAAGGGAGAGACCCAGTACTTC
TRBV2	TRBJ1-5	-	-	CASSPASNQPQHF	TGTGCCAGCAGTCCAGCGAGCAATCAGCCCCAGCATTTT
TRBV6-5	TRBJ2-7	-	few	CASSTRDLYEQYF	TGTGCCAGCAGCACCCGGGACTTGTACGAGCAGTACTTC
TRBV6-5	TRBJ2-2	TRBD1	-	CAGTGQGEAGELFF	TGTGCCGGGACAGGACAGGGAGAGGCCGGGGAGCTGTTTTTT
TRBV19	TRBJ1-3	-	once	CASSITVSSGNTIYF	TGTGCCAGTAGTATCACAGTAAGCTCTGGAAACACCATATATTTT
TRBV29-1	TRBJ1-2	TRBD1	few	CSVDKGDRYGYTF	TGCAGCGTTGACAAGGGGGACAGATATGGCTACACCTTC
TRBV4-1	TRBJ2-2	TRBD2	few	CASSQYLAGGTGELFF	TGCGCCAGCAGCCAATATCTGGCGGGAGGCACCGGGGAGCTGTTTTTT
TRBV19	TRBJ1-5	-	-	CASSIFVSGNQPQHF	TGTGCCAGTAGTATTTTTGTCTCCGGCAATCAGCCCCAGCATTTT
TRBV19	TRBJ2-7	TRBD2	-	CASSRLAGSSYEQYF	TGTGCCAGTAGCCGACTAGCGGGGAGCTCCTACGAGCAGTACTTC
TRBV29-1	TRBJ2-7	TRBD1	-	CSVEVIGQGVSYEQYF	TGCAGCGTTGAAGTAATCGGTCAGGGGGTCTCCTACGAGCAGTACTTC
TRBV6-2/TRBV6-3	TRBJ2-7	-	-	CASSYGRVEQYF	TGTGCCAGCAGTTACGGTCGGGTCGAGCAGTACTTC
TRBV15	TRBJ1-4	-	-	CATSRDAPGAYNEKLFF	TGTGCCACCAGCAGAGATGCCCCAGGCGCCTATAATGAAAAACTGTTTTTT
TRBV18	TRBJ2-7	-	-	CASSPGASYEQYF	TGTGCCAGCTCCCCCGGAGCCTCCTACGAGCAGTACTTC
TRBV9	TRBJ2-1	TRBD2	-	CASSVSGTSGAYNEQFF	TGTGCCAGCAGCGTGTCAGGGACTAGCGGGGCCTACAATGAGCAGTTCTTC